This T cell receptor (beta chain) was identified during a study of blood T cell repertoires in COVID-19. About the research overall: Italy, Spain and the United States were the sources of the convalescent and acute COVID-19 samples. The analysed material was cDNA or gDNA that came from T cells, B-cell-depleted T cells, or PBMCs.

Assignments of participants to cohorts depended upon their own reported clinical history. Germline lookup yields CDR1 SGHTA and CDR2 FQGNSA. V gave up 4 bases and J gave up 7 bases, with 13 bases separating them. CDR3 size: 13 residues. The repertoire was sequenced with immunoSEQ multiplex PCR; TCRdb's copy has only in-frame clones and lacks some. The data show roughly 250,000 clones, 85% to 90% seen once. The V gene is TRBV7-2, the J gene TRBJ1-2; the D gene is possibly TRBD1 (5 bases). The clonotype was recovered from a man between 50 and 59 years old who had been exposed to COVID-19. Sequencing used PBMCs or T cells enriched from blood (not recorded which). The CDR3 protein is CASSSGGGGGYTF. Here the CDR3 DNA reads TGTGCCAGCAGCTCTGGGGGGGGAGGTGGCTACACCTTC.